This paragraph covers one TCR beta chain sequence. The data belong to a study of blood T cell repertoires in COVID-19. In the authors' methods: Nucleated cell number was recorded as an estimate derived from reference gene primer amplification. Only in-frame clones appear in the TCRdb table, and some are missing; sequencing was by immunoSEQ multiplex PCR. V, J and clone size were drawn from that table, and D and trimming were deduced from the DNA. The table lists about 46,000 clones, 80% to 90% of them singletons. The sequence was obtained from a human donor in a cohort sampled during active COVID-19. The donor label of this sample is uncertain. The sequenced sample consisted of peripheral blood.

The CDR3 sequence: CSVRRIERVLGTDTQYF. CDR3 sequence (DNA): TGCAGCGTTCGCCGGATCGAGAGGGTCTTGGGCACAGATACGCAGTATTTT. The chain recombines TRBV29-1 with TRBJ2-3, with D possibly being TRBD2 (5 bases). Trimming removed 5 bases at V and 1 base at J, with 22 bases between. The CDR3 length is 17 residues. Germline CDR1 reads SQVTM; CDR2 reads ANQGSEA.